These 26 T cell receptor beta chains came from one sample sequenced in a study of CD8 T cells in ankylosing spondylitis. One entry per CDR3 protein, called by TCRdb with MiXCR from the 5' RACE reads. The table has 200,000 to 300,000 distinct CDR3 sequences, roughly 8.6% seen once. Sequenced: blood, either unsorted or a sorted T cell fraction (not recorded which). The origin of the receptors is a male donor with ankylosing spondylitis or in good health (not recorded which).

This clonotype was found a few times. V is TRBV7-3 and J is TRBJ2-1; weak D call: TRBD1 (5 bases). Germline-derived CDR1 and CDR2 are SGHTA and FQGTGA. V lost 0 bases, J lost 9 bases, and 12 bases lay in between. The CDR3 contains 14 residues. CDR3 nucleotide sequence: TGTGCCAGCAGCTTAACCTCCAGGGCATCTGAGCAGTTCTTC. It encodes CASSLTSRASEQFF.

This clonotype has ten or more counts. The chain employs TRBV12-3 or TRBV12-4 and TRBJ1-6; maybe TRBD1 (5 bases). This CDR3 has 15 amino acids. With 6 bases removed from V and 1 base from J, the gap between germline ends came to 10 bases. CDR3 in DNA: TGTGCCAGCAGCCCTAGACAGTCCTATAATTCACCCCTCCACTTT. This encodes CASSPRQSYNSPLHF.

This clonotype was recorded many times. The rearrangement links TRBV10-3 to TRBJ1-6; D not resolved. With 10 bases removed from V and 7 bases from J, the gap between germline ends came to 14 bases. Per the germline V gene, CDR1 is ENHRY and CDR2 is SYGVKD. This CDR3 has 13 residues. The CDR3 DNA reads as TGTGCCAACGGCAGAGGAGAAAATTCACCCCTCCACTTT. Translated: CANGRGENSPLHF.

This clonotype was counted many times. The chain employs TRBV7-3 and TRBJ2-1, with D perhaps matching TRBD2 (6 bases). Germline-derived CDR1 and CDR2 are SGHTA and FQGTGA. The CDR3 runs 16 residues. Trimming left V 2 bases short and J 0 bases short, with 11 bases between. The CDR3 region has the DNA TGTGCCAGCAGCTTATTTGGGGGGAGCTCCTACAATGAGCAGTTCTTC. This codes for CASSLFGGSSYNEQFF.

This clonotype was observed many times. The chain recombines TRBV7-2 with TRBJ2-1, with D perhaps given as TRBD1 or TRBD2 (5 bases each). The CDR3 contains 15 residues. Germline values: CDR1 SGHTA, CDR2 FQGNSA. The V and J ends lost 3 bases and 5 bases respectively, with 14 bases between them. CDR3 amino acids: CASSLVGADNNEQFF. DNA of the CDR3: TGTGCCAGCAGCTTGGTCGGAGCGGACAACAATGAGCAGTTCTTC.

Details on this clonotype: A read error is possible here, since a much larger clone lies one base away. V is TRBV20-1 and J is TRBJ1-5, with TRBD1 identical over 7 bases. Germline assignment: CDR1 DFQATT and CDR2 SNEGSKA (reference sequence). The CDR3 contains 15 residues. CDR3 in amino acids: CSSRPNYRGDQPQHF. The CDR3 DNA reads TGCAGTTCTAGACCAAATTACAGGGGAGATCAGCCCCAGCATTTT.

This clonotype was observed a few times. The chain carries TRBV7-8 and TRBJ1-1; a weak D match, TRBD1 (5 bases). The V gene's germline CDR1 is SGHVS and CDR2 FQNEAQ. This CDR3 is built from 12 residues. Trimming shortened V by 10 bases and J by 1 base, and 10 bases separated the two germline ends. The CDR3 reads CATGGGNTEAFF. CDR3 nucleotide sequence: TGTGCCACCGGGGGGGGGAACACTGAAGCTTTCTTT.

This clonotype was recorded at least ten times. The chain has TRBV19 and TRBJ2-1, with D maybe TRBD1 (6 bases). V gave up 3 bases and J gave up 4 bases, with 16 bases separating them. Germline values: CDR1 LNHDA, CDR2 SQIVND (reference sequence). The CDR3 loop spans 16 amino acids. The CDR3 DNA sequence: TGTGCCAGTAGTATTCTCCTGTACAGGGATTACAATGAGCAGTTCTTC. This gives the protein CASSILLYRDYNEQFF.

This clonotype was observed at least ten times. The rearrangement uses TRBV24-1 and TRBJ2-2; the match to TRBD1 covers 7 bases. V gave up 2 bases and J gave up 0 bases; unmatched junction bases: 5. Per germline, CDR1 KGHDR and CDR2 SFDVKD. CDR3 length: 17 amino acids. The CDR3 DNA follows: TGTGCCACCAGTGATTCCCTCGACAGGGCGAACACCGGGGAGCTGTTTTTT. Its translation: CATSDSLDRANTGELFF.

There are many counts of this clonotype. The CDR3 DNA follows: TGTGCCAGCAGCCCACAGGGAACTGAAGCTTTCTTT. Its translation: CASSPQGTEAFF. V gene TRBV2 combines with J gene TRBJ1-1, with D possibly TRBD1 on 6 matching bases. CDR3 length: 12 residues. Germline V gene lookup returns CDR1 SNHLY and CDR2 FYNNEI. Trimming pared 6 bases from V and 5 bases from J, leaving 10 bases between.

This clonotype appeared many times. V is TRBV29-1 and J is TRBJ2-1; D remains ambiguous. CDR3 length equals 12 residues. V gave up 7 bases and J gave up 4 bases, with 11 bases separating them. CDR1 is SQVTM, CDR2 ANQGSEA, per germline. This chain's CDR3 is CSAGWDYNEQFF. CDR3 sequence (DNA): TGCAGCGCCGGATGGGATTACAATGAGCAGTTCTTC.

This clonotype came up many times. The chain is built from TRBV7-9 and TRBJ1-1; 9 nucleotides line up with TRBD1. The CDR3 is 15 amino acids. After removal of 3 bases from V and 4 bases from J, the junction contained 6 bases not matched to a gene. Germline CDR1 is SEHNR and CDR2 is FQNEAQ (reference sequence). CDR3 DNA: TGTGCCAGCAGCTTCCTACAGGGGGCGGCCACTGAAGCTTTCTTT. Translating it yields CASSFLQGAATEAFF.

This clonotype was recorded at least ten times. This sequence joins TRBV10-3 and TRBJ1-2; D remains ambiguous. This CDR3 is 13 amino acids long. V lost 0 bases, J lost 2 bases, and 4 bases lay in between. Germline values: CDR1 ENHRY, CDR2 SYGVKD. The CDR3 here is CAISESQNYGYTF. CDR3 DNA sequence: TGTGCCATCAGTGAGTCACAGAACTATGGCTACACCTTC.

This clonotype was picked up many times. This sequence joins TRBV6-1 and TRBJ1-1, with 9 bases identical to TRBD1. Germline CDR1 reads MNHNS; CDR2 reads SASEGT. CDR3 size: 15 residues. V gave up 6 bases and J gave up 3 bases; unmatched junction bases: 8. CDR3 nucleotide sequence: TGTGCCAGCAGAGACGTAACAGGGGGCTACACTGAAGCTTTCTTT. Amino acid sequence: CASRDVTGGYTEAFF.

This clonotype was observed many times. The chain uses TRBV7-2 and TRBJ2-1, with 11 bases aligning to TRBD2. Germline values: CDR1 SGHTA, CDR2 FQGNSA. Trimming removed 5 bases from V and 8 bases from J; junction bases left unmatched: 5. This CDR3 spans 14 amino acids. CDR3 sequence (DNA): TGTGCCAGCAGCCTGGGACTAGCGGCTTATGAGCAGTTCTTC. Translation: CASSLGLAAYEQFF.

This clonotype occurred many times. This chain uses TRBV18 with TRBJ2-1, with TRBD2 matching 7 bases. Germline assignment: CDR1 KGHSH and CDR2 LQKENI. CDR3 length equals 17 residues. The V gene end was trimmed by 1 base and the J gene end by 3 bases; junction bases not matched to a gene: 9. CDR3 nucleotide sequence: TGTGCCAGCTCACCACGGGGCAGCGGGACCCTCTACAATGAGCAGTTCTTC. This translates into CASSPRGSGTLYNEQFF. The complete variable domain, with remaining parts taken from reference TRBV18 and TRBJ2-1, reads NAGVMQNPRHLVRRRGQEARLRCSPMKGHSHVYWYRQLPEEGLKFMVYLQKENIIDESGMPKERFSAEFPKEGPSILRIQQVVRGDSAAYFCASSPRGSGTLYNEQFFGPGTRLTVL.

There are many counts of this clonotype. V usage is TRBV4-3 and J usage is TRBJ1-1; 7 bases are a match to TRBD1. With 0 bases clipped from V and 0 bases from J, the junction kept 4 bases outside the gene matches. The CDR3 has 16 residues. From germline, CDR1 is LGHNA and CDR2 YSLEER. The CDR3 is CASSQETGTVNTEAFF. In DNA, the CDR3 is TGCGCCAGCAGCCAAGAAACGGGGACAGTGAACACTGAAGCTTTCTTT.

Of note for this clonotype: One junction end does not reproduce the germline sequence, and a read error may be involved. This chain uses TRBV6-2 or TRBV6-3 with TRBJ2-5; D is undetermined. From germline, CDR1 is MNHEY and CDR2 SVGEGT. The CDR3 consists of 11 residues. The CDR3 sequence: CGTLIRETQYF. DNA of the CDR3: TGCGGAACGTTAATCCGGGAGACCCAGTACTTC.

This clonotype was seen many times. The chain carries TRBV11-2 and TRBJ1-1; D is unresolved. Trimming removed 0 bases from V and 5 bases from J, with 4 bases in between. CDR1 and CDR2 from the germline V gene are SGHAT and FQNNGV. The CDR3 runs to 12 residues. CDR3 coding DNA: TGTGCCAGCAGCTTAGATCGAACTGAAGCTTTCTTT. Its translation is CASSLDRTEAFF.

There are a few counts of this clonotype. The rearrangement uses TRBV30 and TRBJ2-7; 8 bases align to TRBD2. CDR1 is GTSNPN, CDR2 SVGIG, per germline (reference sequence). J gave up 3 bases and V 0 bases, and 4 bases lay outside the gene matches. The CDR3 extends over 14 amino acids. The CDR3: CAWSVISGNYEQYF. The CDR3 DNA sequence: TGTGCCTGGAGTGTAATTAGCGGGAACTACGAGCAGTACTTC.

This clonotype has ten or more counts. This sequence joins TRBV12-5 and TRBJ1-2, with 7 bases lining up with TRBD1. V lost 0 bases, J lost 5 bases, and 6 bases stayed unmatched. This CDR3 has 15 residues. Germline-derived CDR1 and CDR2 are LGHNT and FRNRAP. The CDR3 bases are TGTGCTAGTGGTTTGGTAACAGGGGAGCTTTATGGCTACACCTTC. Its protein product is CASGLVTGELYGYTF.

This clonotype was seen repeatedly, ten times or more. The rearrangement joins TRBV12-3 or TRBV12-4 to TRBJ1-4; no firm D call. The CDR3 contains 14 residues. With 5 bases removed from V and 8 bases from J, the gap between germline ends came to 15 bases. The CDR3 DNA is TGTGCCAGCAGTAGACCCGGGGAGGACGAAAAACTGTTTTTT. This encodes CASSRPGEDEKLFF.

This clonotype has a handful of counts. CDR3 protein: CAWSVGAYYNSPLHF. The DNA of the CDR3 is TGTGCCTGGAGTGTCGGGGCCTACTATAATTCACCCCTCCACTTT. The V call is TRBV30, the J call TRBJ1-6, with D possibly being TRBD1 (5 bases). Between the trimmed V and J ends, which lost 0 bases and 3 bases, there was a span of 9 bases. This CDR3 is 15 amino acids long. Germline values: CDR1 GTSNPN, CDR2 SVGIG (reference sequence).

The V call is TRBV7-2, the J call TRBJ2-7, with 8 bases aligning to TRBD1. The CDR3 runs to 15 residues. In germline, CDR1 is SGHTA, CDR2 FQGNSA. With 2 bases clipped from V and 3 bases from J, the junction kept 6 bases outside the gene matches. CDR3 residues: CASSLMGQALYEQYF. The CDR3 DNA sequence: TGTGCCAGCAGCTTAATGGGACAGGCTCTCTACGAGCAGTACTTC.

CDR3 region: CASSGGGRRSEQFF. The CDR3, as DNA: TGTGCCAGCAGCGGAGGGGGACGGAGAAGTGAGCAGTTCTTC. This rearrangement joins TRBV7-2 to TRBJ2-1; D is possibly TRBD1 or TRBD2 (6 bases each). Germline V gene lookup returns CDR1 SGHTA and CDR2 FQGNSA. This CDR3 is 14 amino acids long. The V and J ends lost 5 bases and 9 bases respectively, with 17 bases between them.

The table lists this clonotype with many counts. The chain carries TRBV5-1 and TRBJ1-2, with unresolved D. Germline CDR1 reads SGHRS; CDR2 reads YFSETQ. V lost 0 bases and J lost 4, with 16 bases in between. The CDR3 loop spans 16 amino acids. The CDR3 reads CASSLGFSTTSYGYTF. Here the CDR3 DNA reads TGCGCCAGCAGCTTGGGGTTTTCGACCACTAGCTATGGCTACACCTTC.